This TCR beta chain was obtained from a study of lymphopenia after photon versus proton radiotherapy. This clone has a single count. The antigen remains undetermined. Sequencing used immunoSEQ multiplex PCR; TCRdb keeps in-frame clones, though not all of them. Counted here are 55,000 to 70,000 clones, roughly 90% occurring once; the ten biggest clones make up about 3%. General observations from the study: Post-nadir diversity loss with photons came from oligoclonal expansion, particularly CD8+ Temra cells.

Sequenced material: peripheral blood, taken from a patient treated with photon-based radiotherapy. This clonotype originated in a woman aged 70 to 79 with pancreatic cancer.

The CDR3 is CASSLGIEETQYF. CDR3 DNA: TGTGCCAGCAGCTTAGGTATAGAAGAGACCCAGTACTTC. The rearrangement uses TRBV7-9 and TRBJ2-5; D not resolved. Trimming took off 1 base at V and 3 bases at J, with 6 bases between the two ends. Germline loops: CDR1 SEHNR, CDR2 FQNEAQ (reference sequence). The CDR3 consists of 13 residues. The full variable domain, rest sourced from reference TRBV7-9 and TRBJ2-5, is DTGVSQNPRHKITKRGQNVTFRCDPISEHNRLYWYRQTLGQGPEFLTYFQNEAQLEKSRLLSDRFSAERPKGSFSTLEIQRTEQGDSAMYLCASSLGIEETQYFGPGTRLLVL.